Below, one T cell receptor (beta chain) is given with its context. Germline-derived CDR1 and CDR2 are GTSNPN and SVGIG (reference sequence). This CDR3 has 13 residues. The V end was cut by 5 bases, the J end by 8 bases, with 17 bases between. The data were obtained in a study of blood T cell repertoires in COVID-19. Study in general: COVID-19 samples, acute and convalescent, were from the United States, Italy and Spain. The cDNA or gDNA used as material had been derived from T cells, B-cell-depleted T cells, or PBMCs.

In the authors' workflow: The assay estimated nucleated cells by amplifying reference gene primers. Sequenced by immunoSEQ multiplex PCR; TCRdb stores in-frame clones only, minus some. The DNA gave D and trimming, while V, J and clone size come from that table. Here the sample spans 120,000 to 150,000 clones, 80% to 90% being singletons. The chain employs TRBV30 and TRBJ2-3; D is possibly TRBD1 (7 bases). The sample comprised peripheral blood. This sequence was found in a woman between 50 and 59 years old with active or convalescent COVID-19. The CDR3 sequence is CAWGTSQGGTQYF. CDR3 nucleotides: TGTGCCTGGGGGACGAGCCAGGGGGGTACGCAGTATTTT.